What follows are 23 T cell receptor beta chains derived from one specimen sequenced in a study of blood T cell repertoires in COVID-19. Libraries were prepared by immunoSEQ multiplex PCR; TCRdb keeps only in-frame clonotypes and omits some of them. Of about 89,000 clones in the sample, 70% to 90% were seen once. The material sequenced was peripheral blood. The receptors shown here come from a man between 60 and 75 years old with acute or convalescent COVID-19.

This rearrangement joins TRBV21-1 to TRBJ2-2; the D segment call TRBD1 is taken from the table without a DNA check. TRBV21-1 is given as a pseudogene. There are 16 residues in the CDR3. The DNA for the CDR3 is TGTGCCAGCAGCAAACAGGGGCTGTCGAACACCGGGGAGCTGTTTTTT. This gives the protein CASSKQGLSNTGELFF.

CDR3 sequence reads: CATRSGTYNEQFF. In DNA, the CDR3 is TGTGCCACCAGATCCGGGACATACAATGAGCAGTTCTTC. The V and J genes are TRBV24-1 and TRBJ2-1; TRBD1 is a possible D gene (6 bases). Germline CDR1 reads KGHDR; CDR2 reads SFDVKD. Trimming removed 7 bases at V and 4 bases at J, with 10 bases between. This CDR3 is 13 amino acids long.

This chain links TRBV5-4 with TRBJ2-5, with 9 bases matching TRBD2. The CDR3 consists of 12 residues. Trimming removed 7 bases from V and 4 bases from J; junction bases left unmatched: 2. Germline CDR1 is SGHNT and CDR2 is YYREEE (reference sequence). CDR3 protein: CASGTSRETQYF. CDR3 nucleotide sequence: TGTGCCAGCGGGACTAGCCGAGAGACCCAGTACTTC.

V gene TRBV4-1 combines with J gene TRBJ2-3; the D is unclear. Trimming stripped 5 bases from V and 1 base from J, with 19 bases between. The CDR3 covers 17 residues. The V gene's germline CDR1 is MGHRA and CDR2 YSYEKL. The CDR3 coding sequence is TGCGCCAGCAGCTATAGAATTTCGAGGCGCCGCACAGATACGCAGTATTTT. This gives the protein CASSYRISRRRTDTQYF.

The J gene is TRBJ2-2, the V gene TRBV15; TRBD2 matches 13 bases. The germline gives CDR1 LNHNV, CDR2 YYDKDF (reference sequence). V shed 7 bases and J 7 bases; nucleotides not matched to a gene: 6. The CDR3 length is 15 residues. CDR3 nucleotide sequence: TGTGCCACCAAACAAGGGACTAGCGGGATCGGGGAGCTGTTTTTT. The encoded protein is CATKQGTSGIGELFF.

The chain links TRBV19 to TRBJ1-3; the D gene is possibly TRBD1 (5 bases). Trimming shortened V by 4 bases and J by 0 bases, and 10 bases separated the two germline ends. CDR3 length: 15 residues. Germline V gene sequence: CDR1 LNHDA, CDR2 SQIVND (reference sequence). The CDR3 nucleotides read TGTGCCAGTAGTACTCAGGGTATCTCTGGAAACACCATATATTTT. It yields the protein CASSTQGISGNTIYF.

The chain joins TRBV6-1 to TRBJ1-5; 7 nucleotides agree with TRBD1. Germline V gene data show CDR1 as MNHNS and CDR2 as SASEGT. This CDR3 spans 16 amino acids. Unmatched junction bases numbered 8, after V lost 2 bases and J lost 4 bases. The CDR3 bases are TGTGCCAGCAGTGAAATAACAGGGGTTCTGAATCAGCCCCAGCATTTT. Amino acid sequence: CASSEITGVLNQPQHF.

Written as DNA, the CDR3 is TGTGCCAGTAAAGGACAGGGGGCGGCGAACTATGGCTACACCTTC. It translates to CASKGQGAANYGYTF. This chain joins TRBV6-5 and TRBJ1-2; 11 bases are a match to TRBD1. The trim removed 9 bases at V and 2 bases at J, leaving 8 bases unmatched. The CDR3 is 15 amino acids. Germline CDR1 MNHEY, CDR2 SVGAGI.

This clone showed up just once. This chain joins TRBV7-8 and TRBJ2-2; TRBD2 matches at 13 bases. Germline loops: CDR1 SGHVS, CDR2 FQNEAQ. The V gene end was trimmed by 4 bases and the J gene end by 7 bases; junction bases not matched to a gene: 6. This CDR3 spans 16 amino acids. The DNA for the CDR3 is TGTGCCAGCAGCTCGGGACTAGCGGGGCGGTTCGGGGAGCTGTTTTTT. Translated: CASSSGLAGRFGELFF.

The chain has TRBV19 and TRBJ1-5; perhaps TRBD1 as D (6 bases). Trimming removed 1 base from V and 6 bases from J, with 13 bases in between. The CDR3 extends over 15 amino acids. Per germline, CDR1 LNHDA and CDR2 SQIVND (reference sequence). This CDR3 is CASSIVGGAPQPQHF. The CDR3 DNA sequence: TGTGCCAGTAGTATAGTAGGGGGGGCCCCTCAGCCCCAGCATTTT. Full variable domain (remainder filled in from reference TRBV19 and TRBJ1-5): DGGITQSPKYLFRKEGQNVTLSCEQNLNHDAMYWYRQDPGQGLRLIYYSQIVNDFQKGDIAEGYSVSREKKESFPLTVTSAQKNPTAFYLCASSIVGGAPQPQHFGDGTRLSIL.

The chain couples TRBV6-6 to TRBJ1-6; a possible D gene is TRBD1 (6 bases). The germline gives CDR1 MNHNY, CDR2 SVGAGI (reference sequence). This CDR3 is 14 amino acids long. Trimming cost V 6 bases and J 7 bases, with 13 bases left between them. In nucleotides, the CDR3 is TGTGCCAGCAGCCAGGGACATTGGAATTCACCCCTCCACTTT. Its protein product is CASSQGHWNSPLHF.

The V call is TRBV7-9, the J call TRBJ2-1, with TRBD2 identical over 8 bases. With V trimmed by 9 bases and J by 7 bases, 5 bases remained unmatched. The CDR3 covers 12 residues. Germline V CDR1 and CDR2: SEHNR, FQNEAQ (reference sequence). The CDR3 coding sequence is TGTGCCAGTCTGAGCGGGGGAAATGAGCAGTTCTTC. It codes for CASLSGGNEQFF.

This sequence joins TRBV19 and TRBJ1-1; no definite D call. V lost 2 bases, J lost 5 bases, and 15 bases lay in between. This CDR3 is 15 amino acids long. Germline V gene data show CDR1 as LNHDA and CDR2 as SQIVND (reference sequence). CDR3 in amino acids: CASSIRWVARTEAFF. The CDR3 DNA follows: TGTGCCAGTAGTATAAGATGGGTGGCGAGGACTGAAGCTTTCTTT.

The chain joins TRBV5-1 to TRBJ2-3, with 8 bases aligning to TRBD2. The CDR3 sequence is 16 residues long. The V gene end was trimmed by 2 bases and the J gene end by 2 bases; junction bases not matched to a gene: 7. Germline CDR1 SGHRS, CDR2 YFSETQ. CDR3 protein: CASSFTPGLDTDTQYF. The CDR3 coding sequence is TGCGCCAGCAGCTTTACTCCGGGACTAGACACAGATACGCAGTATTTT.

The chain couples TRBV4-1 to TRBJ2-1; 9 positions agree with TRBD2. V shed 4 bases and J 4 bases; nucleotides not matched to a gene: 5. CDR1 is MGHRA and CDR2 is YSYEKL in the germline V gene. This CDR3 is built from 15 residues. This CDR3 is CASSPNLAGYNEQFF. The CDR3 nucleotides read TGCGCCAGCAGCCCCAATCTAGCGGGGTACAATGAGCAGTTCTTC.

The gene calls are TRBV19 and TRBJ2-3; 7 positions match TRBD2. V dropped 1 base and J dropped 2; count of bases not matched to a gene: 3. The V gene's germline CDR1 is LNHDA and CDR2 SQIVND (reference sequence). The CDR3 length is 15 residues. The CDR3 spells CASSIGGDYTDTQYF. CDR3 sequence (DNA): TGTGCCAGTAGTATAGGAGGGGACTACACAGATACGCAGTATTTT. The full variable domain, rest sourced from reference TRBV19 and TRBJ2-3, is DGGITQSPKYLFRKEGQNVTLSCEQNLNHDAMYWYRQDPGQGLRLIYYSQIVNDFQKGDIAEGYSVSREKKESFPLTVTSAQKNPTAFYLCASSIGGDYTDTQYFGPGTRLTVL.

This sequence joins TRBV4-1 and TRBJ2-7; TRBD1 might be the D (6 bases). Germline V gene data show CDR1 as MGHRA and CDR2 as YSYEKL. The CDR3 has 15 residues. V shed 5 bases and J shed 7 bases, with 21 bases lying between them. The CDR3: CASSSLTGTPEEQYF. CDR3 in DNA: TGCGCCAGCAGCTCTTTAACCGGGACACCGGAGGAGCAGTACTTC.

The chain joins TRBV9 to TRBJ2-5, with 10 bases that match TRBD2. Per the germline V gene, CDR1 is SGDLS and CDR2 is YYNGEE. V was pared by 3 bases and J by 7 bases, with 6 bases of the junction left unmatched. The CDR3 sequence is 14 residues long. The CDR3 loop is CASSAQRGGMTQYF. CDR3 DNA sequence: TGTGCCAGCAGCGCCCAGCGGGGGGGTATGACCCAGTACTTC.

This chain joins TRBV5-4 and TRBJ2-1, with D possibly matching TRBD1 (5 bases). Germline-derived CDR1 and CDR2 are SGHNT and YYREEE (reference sequence). The CDR3 contains 14 residues. V was cut by 4 bases and J by 5 bases, with 13 bases left in between. CDR3 sequence: CASSLMTVDNEQFF. DNA of the CDR3: TGTGCCAGCAGCCTAATGACAGTAGACAATGAGCAGTTCTTC.

V gene TRBV5-4 combines with J gene TRBJ1-2; the match to TRBD1 covers 12 bases. With V trimmed by 4 bases and J by 5 bases, 6 bases remained unmatched. CDR1 and CDR2 from the germline V gene are SGHNT and YYREEE (reference sequence). The CDR3 loop spans 15 amino acids. In DNA form, the CDR3 reads TGTGCCAGCAGCGCTGGGACAGGGGGCGGATATGGCTACACCTTC. It yields the protein CASSAGTGGGYGYTF.

V gene TRBV15 combines with J gene TRBJ2-7; D gene ambiguous. This CDR3 contains 13 residues. V lost 0 bases to trimming and J lost 1 base, with 4 bases between them. CDR1 and CDR2 from the germline V gene are LNHNV and YYDKDF (reference sequence). CDR3 loop: CATSRDLSYEQYF. CDR3 nucleotide sequence: TGTGCCACCAGCAGAGATTTATCCTACGAGCAGTACTTC.

The chain employs TRBV11-2 and TRBJ2-1; 10 bases agree with TRBD1. J gave up 4 bases and V 8 bases, and 8 bases lay outside the gene matches. Germline assignment: CDR1 SGHAT and CDR2 FQNNGV. The CDR3 consists of 15 residues. The CDR3 here is CASGRGTGAYNEQFF. The CDR3, as DNA: TGTGCCAGCGGACGAGGGACAGGGGCTTACAATGAGCAGTTCTTC. Supplemented by reference TRBV11-2 and TRBJ2-1, the full variable domain reads EAGVAQSPRYKIIEKRQSVAFWCNPISGHATLYWYQQILGQGPKLLIQFQNNGVVDDSQLPKDRFSAERLKGVDSTLKIQPAKLEDSAVYLCASGRGTGAYNEQFFGPGTRLTVL.

This sequence joins TRBV5-1 and TRBJ1-4; TRBD1 aligns across 7 bases. The CDR3 is made up of 15 amino acids. The V and J ends lost 4 bases and 5 bases, in that order; junction bases with no gene match: 8. In germline, CDR1 is SGHRS, CDR2 YFSETQ. This chain's CDR3 is CASSPGDRRNEKLFF. CDR3 DNA: TGCGCCAGCAGCCCCGGGGACAGACGCAATGAAAAACTGTTTTTT.